This T cell receptor (beta chain) emerged from a study of blood T cell repertoires in COVID-19. Study-level information: The United States, Italy and Spain supplied acute and convalescent COVID-19 samples.

Trimming cost V 4 bases and J 3 bases; bases outside gene matches: 11. The germline CDR1 and CDR2 sequences are SGHRS and YFSETQ. This CDR3 spans 16 amino acids. In the original workflow: Amplified reference gene primers provided the basis for estimating nucleated cell counts. Generated by immunoSEQ multiplex PCR, the TCRdb table keeps only in-frame clones and is missing some. The DNA was the basis for D and trimming; V, J and clone size are from that table. The data contain 150,000 to 200,000 clones, about 80% of them singletons. This rearrangement joins TRBV5-1 to TRBJ2-7, with 9 bases lining up with TRBD1. The sequence derives from a man aged 60-69 years with acute or convalescent COVID-19. Sequenced sample: peripheral blood. CDR3 sequence (DNA): TGCGCCAGCAGCGCCGAACCGCGGACAGGGGACTACGAGCAGTACTTC. Its translation: CASSAEPRTGDYEQYF.